Sequencing of this T cell receptor (beta chain) was carried out in a study of blood T cell repertoires in COVID-19 (dated by TCRdb to between 2020 and 2021). Notes on the research overall: The collaborator samples originated in the United States, Italy and Spain and spanned the acute and convalescent phases of COVID-19. The samples were drawn from two sources: the first 160 participants of the ongoing ImmuneRACE study, and 1,000 to 1,500 subjects contributed by 6 global collaborators. The prospective study material was composed of cDNA or gDNA derived from T cells, B-cell-depleted T cells, or PBMCs. The dataset comprised deeply sampled blood TCRbeta repertoires from subjects exposed to, actively infected with, or recovered from COVID-19. A freely available public database, intended as a resource for researchers studying the immune response to SARS-CoV-2, is where the repertoires were released. Nearly every sample came with metadata listing a de-identified subject ID, COVID-19 status, age in years and sex. Where available, HLA class I and class II types were obtained from metadata supplied by the sample provider rather than from assay-based typing.

For this chain, trimming is 0 bases at the V end and 2 bases at the J end, and the number of junction bases without a gene match is 8. The CDR3 starts with the cysteine, ends with the phenylalanine, and has 17 residues. The retained sequence is limited to the CDR3, 51 bases, with the frame set at the first base. CDR1 and CDR2 were assigned from the germline V gene (reference sequence) as GTSNPN and SVGIG. As regards this clone: Its antigen is currently not known. Base qualities are not recorded, but no much larger clone differs from it by a single base.

The immunoSEQ Assay, a bias-controlled multiplex PCR, was used to amplify TCRbeta CDR3 regions from genomic DNA. The authors' pipeline ran thus. Within the assay, amplification of reference gene primers was used to estimate how many nucleated cells each sample contained. To quantify the absolute abundance of each unique TCRbeta CDR3 rearrangement, sequence reads were collapsed and filtered. For each sample, productive Simpson clonality was calculated as the square root of Simpson's diversity index across productive rearrangements. This is the immuneACCESS table as TCRdb keeps it, with only in-frame sequences that have V and J called. A part of the clones is gone; compared with another copy, unresolved V genes explain less than half, and the rest is unexplained. The V and J calls and clone size are taken from that table; D and trimming were inferred from the DNA. In all, the sample holds around 100,000 clones, and approximately 93% of those were seen once. Approximately 2.2% of the sample is held by the ten biggest clonotypes.

Each collaborating institution followed its own protocols to collect whole blood in K2EDTA tubes. Collaborator samples were shipped for TCRbeta analysis as frozen whole blood, isolated PBMCs, or DNA extracted from either sample type. The paper as a whole reports these results and caveats: How much clinical and demographic metadata was included differed by source and by participant, and the metadata was provided uncurated.

The sequenced sample consisted of peripheral blood. This clonotype was sampled from a man in his fifties or sixties with active COVID-19. The rearrangement joined TRBV30 to TRBJ1-3, with 9 junctional bases fitting TRBD1. This receptor carries the CDR3 CAWSVWGGTGTGNTIYF. Here is the DNA: TGTGCCTGGAGTGTGTGGGGCGGGACAGGGACTGGAAACACCATATATTTT.